A single sample gave rise to the 21 T cell receptor beta chains below, sequenced in a study of T cell responses to AZD1222 COVID-19 vaccine. Repertoires were generated with immunoSEQ multiplex PCR, while TCRdb's copy carries only in-frame clones and drops some. The sample yields some 150,000 clones, 90% seen once. The sequencing used peripheral blood, collected on day 0 of AZD1222 vaccination. All receptors derive from an adult in good health.

The V call is TRBV4-1, the J call TRBJ2-5; D is ambiguous. The CDR3 is made up of 13 amino acids. Germline V gives CDR1 MGHRA, CDR2 YSYEKL. Trimming left V 7 bases short and J 5 bases short, with 14 bases between. CDR3 sequence (DNA): TGCGCCAGCACTCTTAGGGCCGGGGAGACCCAGTACTTC. Translating it yields CASTLRAGETQYF.

The gene calls are TRBV5-1 and TRBJ2-7; tentatively, D is TRBD1 or TRBD2 (5 bases each). The V end was cut by 0 bases, the J end by 2 bases, with 9 bases between. Germline CDR1 reads SGHRS; CDR2 reads YFSETQ. The CDR3 length is 14 residues. CDR3 coding DNA: TGCGCCAGCAGCTTGGGAGGGGCCCCCTACGAGCAGTACTTC. This sequence encodes CASSLGGAPYEQYF.

The chain carries TRBV6-5 and TRBJ2-3, with TRBD2 matching 8 bases. J lost 5 bases, V lost 9 bases, and 7 bases had no gene match. CDR3 size: 13 residues. Germline V gene sequence: CDR1 MNHEY, CDR2 SVGAGI. The CDR3 region is CASSGTRVDTQYF. The DNA of the CDR3 is TGTGCCAGTAGCGGGACGAGGGTAGATACGCAGTATTTT.

The chain couples TRBV7-9 to TRBJ1-3; D unresolved. Per germline, CDR1 SEHNR and CDR2 FQNEAQ (reference sequence). The CDR3 consists of 13 residues. Trimming took 2 bases from V and 3 from J, leaving 5 bases between them. The CDR3 here is CASSLMGGNTIYF. DNA of the CDR3: TGTGCCAGCAGCTTAATGGGTGGAAACACCATATATTTT.

The count of this clone is one. The CDR3 here is CASSPTVQGGYGYTF. CDR3 bases: TGTGCCAGCTCACCCACGGTACAGGGGGGCTATGGCTACACCTTC. V and J are TRBV18 and TRBJ1-2; 8 positions agree with TRBD1. The J segment lost 4 bases and the V segment lost 3 bases, leaving 7 bases of the junction unmatched. The CDR3 has 15 residues. Germline CDR1 is KGHSH and CDR2 is LQKENI.

The genes are TRBV28 and TRBJ2-1; 7 nucleotides align to TRBD2. Germline V gene data show CDR1 as MDHEN and CDR2 as SYDVKM. Trimming removed 7 bases from V and 0 bases from J; junction bases left unmatched: 6. The CDR3 contains 15 residues. This chain's CDR3 is CASKWGGGSYNEQFF. The CDR3 DNA reads as TGTGCCAGCAAATGGGGGGGAGGCTCCTACAATGAGCAGTTCTTC.

The rearrangement joins TRBV6-4 to TRBJ1-1; 8 bases are a match to TRBD1. The germline gives CDR1 MRHNA, CDR2 SNTAGT. CDR3 size: 13 residues. The ends lost 3 bases at V and 7 bases at J; junction bases unmatched: 4. The CDR3: CASSEYGQGEAFF. In DNA, the CDR3 is TGTGCCAGCAGTGAGTACGGACAGGGTGAAGCTTTCTTT.

This clone has only a few counts. At one end the junction does not follow the germline gene, possibly because of a read error. The rearrangement links TRBV19 to TRBJ2-7, with 9 bases aligning to TRBD1. Germline V gives CDR1 LNHDA, CDR2 SQIVND (reference sequence). This CDR3 region has 13 residues. CDR3 sequence: CASTGDRAYGQYF. CDR3 DNA sequence: TGTGCCAGTACCGGGGACAGGGCTTACGGGCAGTACTTC.

V usage is TRBV2 and J usage is TRBJ2-1; TRBD2 aligns across 12 bases. The ends lost 7 bases at V and 8 bases at J; junction bases unmatched: 6. The CDR3 is made up of 14 amino acids. Germline CDR1 SNHLY, CDR2 FYNNEI. The CDR3 sequence is CASNLAGGLHEQFF. The CDR3 DNA reads TGTGCCAGCAACCTAGCGGGAGGGCTTCATGAGCAGTTCTTC.

The rearrangement joins TRBV11-3 to TRBJ2-3; D possibly corresponds to TRBD2 (5 bases). The CDR3 length is 14 residues. The ends were cut back, 5 bases at V and 2 bases at J, with 11 bases in the middle. Germline CDR1 and CDR2: SGHNT and YENEEA. The CDR3 is CASSATRNTDTQYF. DNA for the CDR3: TGTGCCAGCAGCGCTACTAGGAACACAGATACGCAGTATTTT.

The V and J genes are TRBV2 and TRBJ1-5; D gene unclear. Deletions cut 1 base from V and 0 bases from J, with 7 bases between. Per the germline V gene, CDR1 is SNHLY and CDR2 is FYNNEI. The CDR3 spans 15 residues. CDR3 region: CASSEGHLSNQPQHF. CDR3 DNA sequence: TGTGCCAGCAGTGAAGGTCACCTTAGCAATCAGCCCCAGCATTTT.

This chain connects TRBV10-3 to TRBJ2-7, with TRBD1 matching over 11 bases. The CDR3 consists of 15 residues. Germline CDR1 reads ENHRY; CDR2 reads SYGVKD. The trim removed 6 bases at V and 6 bases at J, leaving 10 bases unmatched. The chain's CDR3 is CAISTNQGTGGEQYF. The CDR3 nucleotides read TGTGCCATCAGCACCAACCAAGGGACAGGGGGCGAGCAGTACTTC.

This chain links TRBV25-1 with TRBJ1-1; D unclear. V was trimmed by 9 bases and J by 1 base, leaving 9 bases between them. Germline V gives CDR1 MGHDK, CDR2 SYGVNS. This CDR3 has 12 residues. In nucleotides, the CDR3 is TGTGCCAGAACGACGGAGAACACTGAAGCTTTCTTT. Its protein is CARTTENTEAFF.

This clone was counted only a few times. The chain employs TRBV24-1 and TRBJ1-5; D may be TRBD1 (5 bases). V was cut by 4 bases and J by 2 bases, with 17 bases left in between. Germline CDR1 reads KGHDR; CDR2 reads SFDVKD. The CDR3 is 17 residues long. CDR3 DNA: TGTGCCACCAGTGACTCCGACAGACTCTTGGGCAATCAGCCCCAGCATTTT. It is translated as CATSDSDRLLGNQPQHF.

This chain uses TRBV18 with TRBJ2-7, with 10 bases lining up with TRBD2. In germline, CDR1 is KGHSH, CDR2 LQKENI. There are 15 residues in the CDR3. With V trimmed by 3 bases and J by 0 bases, 2 bases remained unmatched. CDR3 DNA: TGTGCCAGCTCACCGAGCGGGAGGGCCTCCTACGAGCAGTACTTC. It specifies CASSPSGRASYEQYF.

The V and J genes are TRBV19 and TRBJ1-1, with D perhaps TRBD1 (5 bases). The germline V gene has CDR1 LNHDA and CDR2 SQIVND (reference sequence). This CDR3 is 14 amino acids long. V lost 4 bases and J 2 bases, leaving 11 bases between the germline ends. The CDR3 spells CASSTRQSNTEAFF. In DNA form, the CDR3 reads TGTGCCAGTAGTACCAGACAGAGTAACACTGAAGCTTTCTTT.

V usage is TRBV25-1 and J usage is TRBJ1-2, with D tentatively TRBD1 (5 bases). Germline V CDR1 and CDR2: MGHDK, SYGVNS. The CDR3 runs to 13 residues. The V end lost 3 bases, the J end lost 7 bases, and 12 bases lay between the germline ends. The CDR3 region has the DNA TGTGCCAGCAGTGATCAGGGTTTCACTGGCTACACCTTC. Translated: CASSDQGFTGYTF.

The gene calls are TRBV5-1 and TRBJ2-2, with TRBD2 matching 11 bases. J gave up 1 base and V 4 bases, and 0 bases lay outside the gene matches. CDR1 SGHRS and CDR2 YFSETQ come from the germline V gene. CDR3 length equals 15 residues. CDR3 nucleotide sequence: TGCGCCAGCAGCGGGACTAGCGGGAACACCGGGGAGCTGTTTTTT. Translated, it gives CASSGTSGNTGELFF.

CDR3 sequence reads: CASGTMSSYNEQFF. In DNA, the CDR3 is TGTGCCAGTGGTACTATGAGCTCCTACAATGAGCAGTTCTTC. V and J are TRBV7-2 and TRBJ2-1, with unresolved D. CDR1 is SGHTA and CDR2 is FQGNSA in the germline V gene. The CDR3 loop spans 14 amino acids. V was pared by 9 bases and J by 0 bases, with 12 bases between.

V is TRBV27 and J is TRBJ1-2, with D perhaps TRBD1 (5 bases). Trimming pared 6 bases from V and 8 bases from J, leaving 22 bases between. Germline loops: CDR1 MNHEY, CDR2 SMNVEV (reference sequence). This CDR3 region has 15 residues. CDR3 loop: CASRRVRDSSGGYTF. CDR3 sequence (DNA): TGTGCCAGCAGACGCGTCCGGGACTCCTCGGGAGGCTACACCTTC.

Remarks on this clone: Other DNA sequences of this sample code for an identical CDR3. The genes are TRBV5-1 and TRBJ2-1; the match to TRBD2 covers 7 bases. V trimming: 2 bases; J trimming: 1 base; junction bases outside the gene matches: 3. Germline loops: CDR1 SGHRS, CDR2 YFSETQ. There are 15 residues in the CDR3. The DNA of the CDR3 is TGCGCCAGCAGCTTCGGGGGGTCATCCTACAATGAGCAGTTCTTC. Its translation: CASSFGGSSYNEQFF. Full variable domain (outside the CDR3, taken from reference TRBV5-1 and TRBJ2-1): KAGVTQTPRYLIKTRGQQVTLSCSPISGHRSVSWYQQTPGQGLQFLFEYFSETQRNKGNFPGRFSGRQFSNSRSEMNVSTLELGDSALYLCASSFGGSSYNEQFFGPGTRLTVL.